Below, 30 T cell receptor beta chains from the same sample are listed, as sequenced in a study of T-cell reconstitution after alpha-beta-depleted transplantation in children. TCRbeta library construction was performed incorporating unique molecular identifiers. TCRdb reprocessed the PCR reads with MiXCR, giving one entry per CDR3 protein. Of 530,000 or so distinct CDR3 sequences listed, roughly 27% were seen once; the top ten hold about 35%. Sequencing used PBMCs, obtained before TCRalphabeta/CD19-depleted stem cell transplant. These receptors all stem from a boy less than two years old with Wiskott-Aldrich syndrome, due to receive a stem cell transplant.

The CDR3 here is CASSLRTGWNNEQFF. CDR3 nucleotide sequence: TGTGCCAGCAGTTTAAGGACAGGGTGGAACAATGAGCAGTTCTTC. This sequence joins TRBV12-3 or TRBV12-4 and TRBJ2-1, with 8 nucleotides matching TRBD1. The ends lost 2 bases at V and 5 bases at J; junction bases unmatched: 5. This CDR3 has 15 amino acids.

The rearrangement joins TRBV20-1 to TRBJ2-1; 8 bases line up with TRBD2. Trimming cost V 3 bases and J 3 bases; bases outside gene matches: 4. The V gene's germline CDR1 is DFQATT and CDR2 SNEGSKA (reference sequence). This CDR3 spans 14 amino acids. CDR3 sequence (DNA): TGCAGTGCTAGCGGGAGGGGCTTCTACAATGAGCAGTTCTTC. Amino acid sequence: CSASGRGFYNEQFF.

The rearrangement uses TRBV29-1 and TRBJ2-3; 8 positions agree with TRBD2. J was trimmed by 0 bases and V by 2 bases; bases with no gene match: 1. The CDR3 totals 14 residues. CDR1 and CDR2 (germline): SQVTM, ANQGSEA. The DNA for the CDR3 is TGCAGCGTTGAACGGGAGGGTAGCACAGATACGCAGTATTTT. Translation gives CSVEREGSTDTQYF.

The V and J genes are TRBV10-3 and TRBJ2-1; D is uncertain. Germline V CDR1 and CDR2: ENHRY, SYGVKD. The CDR3 loop spans 14 amino acids. With 4 bases removed from V and 9 bases from J, the gap between germline ends came to 16 bases. Written as DNA, the CDR3 is TGTGCCATCAGTGCCGACCGAGGTGTCGGTGAGCAGTTCTTC. This gives the protein CAISADRGVGEQFF.

The V gene is TRBV5-6, the J gene TRBJ2-3, with D unresolved. The CDR3 loop spans 17 amino acids. Trimming took 4 bases from V and 5 from J, leaving 23 bases between them. Germline lookup yields CDR1 SGHDT and CDR2 YYEEEE. CDR3 coding DNA: TGTGCCAGCAGCCGGCCTCCGACATCGGCACAACAAGATACGCAGTATTTT. It yields the protein CASSRPPTSAQQDTQYF. Filled out from reference TRBV5-6 and TRBJ2-3, the complete variable domain reads DAGVTQSPTHLIKTRGQQVTLRCSPKSGHDTVSWYQQALGQGPQFIFQYYEEEERQRGNFPDRFSGHQFPNYSSELNVNALLLGDSALYLCASSRPPTSAQQDTQYFGPGTRLTVL.

This clonotype turned up a few times. The chain combines TRBV5-1 with TRBJ2-5; D ambiguous. There are 13 residues in the CDR3. The germline V gene has CDR1 SGHRS and CDR2 YFSETQ. V was trimmed by 1 base and J by 1 base, leaving 5 bases between them. CDR3 in amino acids: CASSLYSQETQYF. CDR3 bases: TGCGCCAGCAGCTTGTACAGCCAAGAGACCCAGTACTTC. The variable domain in full, completed from reference TRBV5-1 and TRBJ2-5, reads KAGVTQTPRYLIKTRGQQVTLSCSPISGHRSVSWYQQTPGQGLQFLFEYFSETQRNKGNFPGRFSGRQFSNSRSEMNVSTLELGDSALYLCASSLYSQETQYFGPGTRLLVL.

CDR3 amino acids: CASSPDSPVISEQFF. DNA of the CDR3: TGTGCCAGCTCACCGGACTCCCCCGTTATTAGTGAGCAGTTCTTC. The chain carries TRBV18 and TRBJ2-1; possible D gene TRBD2, 5 bases. V was shortened by 3 bases and J by 9 bases, with 18 bases between the two germline ends. The CDR3 consists of 15 residues. The germline CDR1 and CDR2 sequences are KGHSH and LQKENI. The full variable domain, its missing parts supplied by reference TRBV18 and TRBJ2-1, is NAGVMQNPRHLVRRRGQEARLRCSPMKGHSHVYWYRQLPEEGLKFMVYLQKENIIDESGMPKERFSAEFPKEGPSILRIQQVVRGDSAAYFCASSPDSPVISEQFFGPGTRLTVL.

This chain links TRBV6-5 with TRBJ2-3; D uncertain. Germline V gives CDR1 MNHEY, CDR2 SVGAGI. The CDR3 has 14 amino acids. The germline V and J ends were trimmed by 3 bases and 1 base, with 8 bases remaining between them. The CDR3 DNA reads TGTGCCAGCAGTTATATCCAGCGCACAGATACGCAGTATTTT. This encodes CASSYIQRTDTQYF.

This clonotype was observed a handful of times. The rearrangement uses TRBV7-2 and TRBJ2-7, with TRBD2 matching over 7 bases. Germline trimming cut 3 bases from V and 0 bases from J; bases unmatched to any gene: 5. Germline CDR1 is SGHTA and CDR2 is FQGNSA. This CDR3 has 15 amino acids. The chain's CDR3 is CASSFRLAPSYEQYF. The CDR3 nucleotides read TGTGCCAGCAGCTTTCGACTAGCCCCCTCCTACGAGCAGTACTTC.

V usage is TRBV27 and J usage is TRBJ2-5; TRBD1 matches at 9 bases. Losses at the gene ends were 6 bases for V and 5 bases for J; bases not matched to a gene: 13. Germline CDR1 MNHEY, CDR2 SMNVEV (reference sequence). CDR3 size: 16 residues. CDR3 residues: CASSRFSDRGRETQYF. Written as DNA, the CDR3 is TGTGCCAGCAGCCGCTTTTCGGACAGGGGCCGGGAGACCCAGTACTTC.

In this sample, this clonotype turned up a few times. The chain joins TRBV29-1 to TRBJ2-7; 8 positions match TRBD1. The CDR3 consists of 15 residues. Germline V gene data show CDR1 as SQVTM and CDR2 as ANQGSEA. The ends lost 3 bases at V and 7 bases at J; junction bases unmatched: 14. This chain's CDR3 is CSVDGQGGPTGEQYF. For the CDR3, the DNA is TGCAGCGTTGACGGACAGGGTGGGCCGACGGGGGAGCAGTACTTC.

V usage is TRBV2 and J usage is TRBJ2-1; 11 bases are a match to TRBD2. The CDR3 length is 15 residues. CDR1 SNHLY and CDR2 FYNNEI come from the germline V gene. With 6 bases clipped from V and 4 bases from J, the junction kept 5 bases outside the gene matches. Here the CDR3 DNA reads TGTGCCAGCAGATCGACTAGCGGGGATTACAATGAGCAGTTCTTC. This gives the protein CASRSTSGDYNEQFF.

The chain links TRBV20-1 to TRBJ1-2, with D perhaps matching TRBD1 (5 bases). CDR1 is DFQATT, CDR2 SNEGSKA, per germline (reference sequence). The CDR3 runs to 15 residues. Trimming took 0 bases from V and 9 from J, leaving 20 bases between them. The CDR3 coding sequence is TGCAGTGCTAGAGAGAGACAAGGAGCGAAGGGGAGCTACACCTTC. As protein: CSARERQGAKGSYTF.

This chain links TRBV20-1 with TRBJ2-2; weak D call: TRBD2 (6 bases). The CDR3 extends over 15 amino acids. Germline loops: CDR1 DFQATT, CDR2 SNEGSKA (reference sequence). V was pared by 5 bases and J by 0 bases, with 13 bases between. The CDR3 DNA sequence: TGCAGTGCTCATGCACCTAGCGCGAACACCGGGGAGCTGTTTTTT. Its translation: CSAHAPSANTGELFF.

CDR3 amino acids: CASSVAVAGVGDNEQFF. CDR3 in DNA: TGTGCCAGCAGCGTAGCGGTAGCGGGAGTAGGAGACAATGAGCAGTTCTTC. This chain joins TRBV9 and TRBJ2-1; TRBD2 matches 9 bases. CDR1 and CDR2 (germline): SGDLS, YYNGEE. The CDR3 runs 17 residues. V lost 0 bases to trimming and J lost 5 bases; unmatched junction nucleotides: 9.

V gene TRBV5-1 combines with J gene TRBJ1-2; D is unresolved. Germline V CDR1 and CDR2: SGHRS, YFSETQ. Trimming took 5 bases from V and 3 from J, leaving 11 bases between them. The CDR3 runs to 13 residues. CDR3 in amino acids: CASSLDWDYGYTF. CDR3 nucleotide sequence: TGCGCCAGCAGTTTAGACTGGGACTATGGCTACACCTTC.

This rearrangement joins TRBV20-1 to TRBJ2-3, with a tentative D call TRBD2 (6 bases). Per the germline V gene, CDR1 is DFQATT and CDR2 is SNEGSKA (reference sequence). The CDR3 totals 17 residues. V lost 0 bases to trimming and J lost 2 bases, with 18 bases between them. The CDR3 sequence: CSARDPNPGEFTDTQYF. CDR3 bases: TGCAGTGCTAGAGATCCAAACCCGGGAGAGTTCACAGATACGCAGTATTTT.

The chain has TRBV5-6 and TRBJ2-3; possible D gene TRBD1, 5 bases. The germline V gene has CDR1 SGHDT and CDR2 YYEEEE. The V and J ends lost 6 bases and 2 bases respectively, with 13 bases between them. This CDR3 contains 14 residues. The CDR3 loop is CASNKGQATDTQYF. CDR3 nucleotide sequence: TGTGCCAGCAACAAGGGGCAAGCCACAGATACGCAGTATTTT.

V usage is TRBV27 and J usage is TRBJ2-3; 9 nucleotides line up with TRBD1. The CDR3 sequence is 16 residues long. Trimming took 1 base from V and 4 from J; bases not matched to a gene: 6. Per germline, CDR1 MNHEY and CDR2 SMNVEV (reference sequence). The CDR3 loop is CASSLWTGVSADTQYF. Here the CDR3 DNA reads TGTGCCAGCAGTTTATGGACAGGGGTTAGCGCAGATACGCAGTATTTT.

The table lists this clonotype with a few counts. V gene TRBV7-2 combines with J gene TRBJ1-1; D gene ambiguous. Trimming cost V 1 base and J 4 bases, with 13 bases left between them. CDR1 and CDR2 from the germline V gene are SGHTA and FQGNSA. This CDR3 comprises 15 residues. This chain's CDR3 is CASSLEITARTEAFF. Here the CDR3 DNA reads TGTGCCAGCAGCTTAGAAATAACCGCCCGCACTGAAGCTTTCTTT. The full variable domain, completed using reference TRBV7-2 and TRBJ1-1, is GAGVSQSPSNKVTEKGKDVELRCDPISGHTALYWYRQSLGQGLEFLIYFQGNSAPDKSGLPSDRFSAERTGGSVSTLTIQRTQQEDSAVYLCASSLEITARTEAFFGQGTRLTVV.

This sequence joins TRBV10-3 and TRBJ2-2, with D perhaps matching TRBD2 (5 bases). V gave up 7 bases and J gave up 4 bases, with 19 bases separating them. Germline values: CDR1 ENHRY, CDR2 SYGVKD. CDR3 size: 16 residues. The CDR3 spells CAITSGMRVGTGELFF. The CDR3 nucleotides are TGTGCCATCACCTCGGGCATGAGGGTAGGCACCGGGGAGCTGTTTTTT.

The gene calls are TRBV7-3 and TRBJ2-1; D gene unclear. Deletions cut 5 bases from V and 9 bases from J, with 17 bases between. The CDR3 runs 14 residues. CDR1 is SGHTA, CDR2 FQGTGA, per germline. The CDR3 sequence is CASSRSGRGAEQFF. The CDR3 nucleotides read TGTGCCAGCAGCCGTTCAGGACGAGGAGCTGAGCAGTTCTTC.

This clonotype was detected only a few times. V gene TRBV20-1 combines with J gene TRBJ1-4; D gene unclear. The germline V gene encodes CDR1 DFQATT and CDR2 SNEGSKA (reference sequence). The CDR3 runs 14 residues. Trimming took 5 bases from V and 5 from J, leaving 15 bases between them. This chain's CDR3 is CSAFSDLVNEKLFF. In DNA, the CDR3 is TGCAGTGCTTTTTCGGACCTGGTCAATGAAAAACTGTTTTTT.

The CDR3 DNA reads as TGTGCCAGCAGTGAAACTAGCGCGAGCTCCTACGAGCAGTACTTC. It codes for CASSETSASSYEQYF. This rearrangement joins TRBV2 to TRBJ2-7; the match to TRBD2 covers 7 bases. This CDR3 has 15 residues. After removal of 2 bases from V and 0 bases from J, the junction contained 4 bases not matched to a gene. Germline V gene sequence: CDR1 SNHLY, CDR2 FYNNEI.

The chain links TRBV5-1 to TRBJ2-2; D unclear. The germline V gene has CDR1 SGHRS and CDR2 YFSETQ. This CDR3 is 14 amino acids long. The V end was cut by 5 bases, the J end by 1 base, with 9 bases between. CDR3 protein: CASSRSQNTGELFF. CDR3 in DNA: TGCGCCAGCAGTCGGTCCCAGAACACCGGGGAGCTGTTTTTT.

This chain joins TRBV29-1 and TRBJ2-5; D uncertain. Germline V lookup: CDR1 SQVTM, CDR2 ANQGSEA. The CDR3 consists of 12 residues. V was cut by 7 bases and J by 5 bases, with 14 bases left in between. The DNA for the CDR3 is TGCAGCGCAGGATCAGGCTGGGAGACCCAGTACTTC. Its translation: CSAGSGWETQYF. The full variable domain, rest sourced from reference TRBV29-1 and TRBJ2-5, is SAVISQKPSRDICQRGTSLTIQCQVDSQVTMMFWYRQQPGQSLTLIATANQGSEATYESGFVIDKFPISRPNLTFSTLTVSNMSPEDSSIYLCSAGSGWETQYFGPGTRLLVL.

The V and J genes are TRBV7-9 and TRBJ2-5, with 9 bases fitting TRBD2. This CDR3 region has 15 residues. V trimming: 8 bases; J trimming: 2 bases; junction bases outside the gene matches: 9. CDR1 and CDR2 (germline): SEHNR, FQNEAQ (reference sequence). The CDR3 nucleotides read TGTGCCAGCTACCGACTAGCGGCTGATCAAGAGACCCAGTACTTC. Its translation: CASYRLAADQETQYF.

The chain employs TRBV20-1 and TRBJ2-1; 13 bases align to TRBD2. CDR1 is DFQATT and CDR2 is SNEGSKA in the germline V gene (reference sequence). Germline trimming cut 3 bases from V and 10 bases from J; bases unmatched to any gene: 12. This CDR3 has 16 amino acids. CDR3 bases: TGCAGTGCTAGGTGGACTAGCGGGAGAGGTTTTGGAGAGCAGTTCTTC. Translating it yields CSARWTSGRGFGEQFF.

This clonotype appeared a few times. The gene calls are TRBV5-1 and TRBJ1-2; a possible D gene is TRBD1 (5 bases). Between the trimmed V and J ends, which lost 2 bases and 4 bases, there was a span of 12 bases. The germline gives CDR1 SGHRS, CDR2 YFSETQ. This CDR3 region has 14 residues. DNA of the CDR3: TGCGCCAGCAGCTTAACAGCCAGGGCCTATGGCTACACCTTC. Translated: CASSLTARAYGYTF.

This sequence joins TRBV7-4 and TRBJ1-1; 12 positions agree with TRBD1. Germline V gene data show CDR1 as SGHVT and CDR2 as SQSDAQ. CDR3 length: 19 amino acids. V gave up 2 bases and J gave up 1 base; unmatched junction bases: 11. In DNA form, the CDR3 reads TGTGCCAGCAGCTTAACTCCTGGGACAGGGGGCGGAGAGAACACTGAAGCTTTCTTT. This sequence encodes CASSLTPGTGGGENTEAFF.